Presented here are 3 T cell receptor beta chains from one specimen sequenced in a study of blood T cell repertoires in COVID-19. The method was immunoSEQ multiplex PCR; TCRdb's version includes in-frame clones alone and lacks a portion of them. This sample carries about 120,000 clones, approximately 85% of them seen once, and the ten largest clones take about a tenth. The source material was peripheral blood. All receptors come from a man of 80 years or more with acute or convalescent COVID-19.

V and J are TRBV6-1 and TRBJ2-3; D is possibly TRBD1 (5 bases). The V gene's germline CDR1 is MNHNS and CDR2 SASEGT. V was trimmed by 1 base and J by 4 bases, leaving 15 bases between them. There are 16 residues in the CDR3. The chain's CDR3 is CASSEVFWLQADTQYF. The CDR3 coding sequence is TGTGCCAGCAGTGAAGTTTTTTGGCTACAGGCAGATACGCAGTATTTT.

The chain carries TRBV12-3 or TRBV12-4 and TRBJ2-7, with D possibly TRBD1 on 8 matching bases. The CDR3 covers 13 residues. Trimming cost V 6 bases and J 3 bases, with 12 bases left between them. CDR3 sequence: CASSSGTGYEQYF. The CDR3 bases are TGTGCCAGCAGCAGCGGGACAGGCTACGAGCAGTACTTC.

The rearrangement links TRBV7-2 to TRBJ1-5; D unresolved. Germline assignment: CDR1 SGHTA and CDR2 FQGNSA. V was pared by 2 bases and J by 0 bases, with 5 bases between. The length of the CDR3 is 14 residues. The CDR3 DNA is TGTGCCAGCAGCTTATCCTATAGCAATCAGCCCCAGCATTTT. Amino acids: CASSLSYSNQPQHF.